This T cell receptor beta chain came from a study of beta chain features in type 1 diabetes. Each sorted fraction was over 95% pure. Every isolated RNA sample was fully reverse transcribed, so sequencing captured expressed TCRB transcripts. The assay was immunoSEQ multiplex PCR, and TCRdb's table has in-frame clones only and misses some. This sample carries around 140,000 clones, 10% of them seen once, and the ten largest clones take roughly 1.4%. This clone was counted only a few times. Its target is unknown. Points from the study as a whole: Sampled from patients, naive, central memory and Treg TCRB repertoires appeared more similar than those sampled from healthy donors.

The clonotype was recovered from a man between 18 and 29 years old in good health. The sequencing input was naive CD4+ T cells from blood.

As DNA, the CDR3 is TGTGCCAGCAGCCAAGATCGGGGGGGCGAGGATGAAAAACTGTTTTTT. Translating gives CASSQDRGGEDEKLFF. This chain joins TRBV4-2 and TRBJ1-4, with a tentative D call TRBD1 (6 bases). The V gene's germline CDR1 is LGHNA and CDR2 YNFKEQ. The CDR3 covers 16 residues. Trimming stripped 0 bases from V and 6 bases from J, with 14 bases between.